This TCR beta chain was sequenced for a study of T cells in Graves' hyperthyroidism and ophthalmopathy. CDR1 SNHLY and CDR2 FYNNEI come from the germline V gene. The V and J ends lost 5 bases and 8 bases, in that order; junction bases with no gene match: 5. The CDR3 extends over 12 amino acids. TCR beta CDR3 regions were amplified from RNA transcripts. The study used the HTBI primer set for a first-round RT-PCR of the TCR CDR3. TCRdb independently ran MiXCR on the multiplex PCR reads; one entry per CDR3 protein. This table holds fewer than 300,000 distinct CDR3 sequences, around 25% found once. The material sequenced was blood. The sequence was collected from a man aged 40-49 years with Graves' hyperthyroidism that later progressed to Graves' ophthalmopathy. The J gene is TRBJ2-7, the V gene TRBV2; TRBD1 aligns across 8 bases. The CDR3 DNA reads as TGTGCCAGCAGTAAGGACAGGGCCAAGCAGTACTTC. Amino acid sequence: CASSKDRAKQYF.